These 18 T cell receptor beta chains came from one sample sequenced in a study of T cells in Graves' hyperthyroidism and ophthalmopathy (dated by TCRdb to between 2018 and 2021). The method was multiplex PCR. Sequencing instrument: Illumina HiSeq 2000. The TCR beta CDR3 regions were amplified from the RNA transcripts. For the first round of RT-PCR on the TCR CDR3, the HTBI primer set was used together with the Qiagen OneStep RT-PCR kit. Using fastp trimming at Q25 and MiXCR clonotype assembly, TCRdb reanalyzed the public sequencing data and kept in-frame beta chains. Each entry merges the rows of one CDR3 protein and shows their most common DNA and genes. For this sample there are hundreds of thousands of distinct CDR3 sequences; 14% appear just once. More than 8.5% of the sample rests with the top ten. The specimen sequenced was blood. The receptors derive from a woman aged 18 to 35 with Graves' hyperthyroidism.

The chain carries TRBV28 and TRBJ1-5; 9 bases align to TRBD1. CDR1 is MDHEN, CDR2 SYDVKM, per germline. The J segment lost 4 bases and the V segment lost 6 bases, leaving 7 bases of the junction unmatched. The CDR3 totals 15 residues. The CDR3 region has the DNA TGTGCCAGCAGGGGGACAGGGTCGAGAAATCAGCCCCAGCATTTT. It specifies CASRGTGSRNQPQHF. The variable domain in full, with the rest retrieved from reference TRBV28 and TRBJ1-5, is DVKVTQSSRYLVKRTGEKVFLECVQDMDHENMFWYRQDPGLGLRLIYFSYDVKMKEKGDIPEGYSVSREKKERFSLILESASTNQTSMYLCASRGTGSRNQPQHFGDGTRLSIL.

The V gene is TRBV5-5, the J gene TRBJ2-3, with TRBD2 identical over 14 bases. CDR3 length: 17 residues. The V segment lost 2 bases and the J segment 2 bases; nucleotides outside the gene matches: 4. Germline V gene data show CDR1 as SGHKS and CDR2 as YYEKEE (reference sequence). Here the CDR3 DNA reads TGTGCCAGCAGCTTACCGGGACTAGCGGGAGCCACAGATACGCAGTATTTT. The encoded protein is CASSLPGLAGATDTQYF.

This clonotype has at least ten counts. CDR3 nucleotide sequence: TGTGCCAGCATCGACGACAGGGGAAGCAATGAGCAGTTCTTC. Translating gives CASIDDRGSNEQFF. The chain has TRBV12-3 or TRBV12-4 and TRBJ2-1; the match to TRBD1 covers 8 bases. V gave up 7 bases and J gave up 6 bases; unmatched junction bases: 8. The CDR3 sequence is 14 residues long.

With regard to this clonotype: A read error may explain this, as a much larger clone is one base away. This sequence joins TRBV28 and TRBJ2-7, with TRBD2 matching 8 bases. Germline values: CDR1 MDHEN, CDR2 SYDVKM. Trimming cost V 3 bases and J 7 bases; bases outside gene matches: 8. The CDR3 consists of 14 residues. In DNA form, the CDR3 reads TGTGCCAGCAGTTTCGCGGGGGGATACAATGAGCAGTACTTC. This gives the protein CASSFAGGYNEQYF.

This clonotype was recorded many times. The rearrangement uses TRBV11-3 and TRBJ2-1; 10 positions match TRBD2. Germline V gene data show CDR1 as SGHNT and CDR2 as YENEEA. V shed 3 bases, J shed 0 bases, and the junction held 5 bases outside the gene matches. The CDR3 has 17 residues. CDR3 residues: CASSFHASGGSYNEQFF. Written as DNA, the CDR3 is TGTGCCAGCAGCTTTCACGCTAGCGGGGGCTCCTACAATGAGCAGTTCTTC.

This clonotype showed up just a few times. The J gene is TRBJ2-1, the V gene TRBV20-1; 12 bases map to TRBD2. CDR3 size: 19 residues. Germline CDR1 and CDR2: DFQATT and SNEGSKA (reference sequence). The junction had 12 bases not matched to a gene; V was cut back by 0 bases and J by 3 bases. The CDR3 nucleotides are TGCAGTGCTAGAGATCTGGCGGGCCTAGCGGGAGGGTTCTACAATGAGCAGTTCTTC. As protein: CSARDLAGLAGGFYNEQFF.

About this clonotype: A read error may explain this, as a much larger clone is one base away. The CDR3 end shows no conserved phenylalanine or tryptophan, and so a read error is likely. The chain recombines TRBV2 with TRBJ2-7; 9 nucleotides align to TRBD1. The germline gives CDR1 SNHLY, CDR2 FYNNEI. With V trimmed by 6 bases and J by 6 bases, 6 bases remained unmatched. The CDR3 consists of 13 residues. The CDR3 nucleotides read TGTGCCAGCAGCCCCGGGACAGGGCGCGAGCAGTACCTC. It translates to CASSPGTGREQYL.

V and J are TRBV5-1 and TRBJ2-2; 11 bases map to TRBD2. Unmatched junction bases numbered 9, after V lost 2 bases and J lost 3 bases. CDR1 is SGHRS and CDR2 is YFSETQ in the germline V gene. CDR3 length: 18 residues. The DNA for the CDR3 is TGCGCCAGCAGCTTTCTATCCGGGACTAGCGGATACACCGGGGAGCTGTTTTTT. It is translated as CASSFLSGTSGYTGELFF.

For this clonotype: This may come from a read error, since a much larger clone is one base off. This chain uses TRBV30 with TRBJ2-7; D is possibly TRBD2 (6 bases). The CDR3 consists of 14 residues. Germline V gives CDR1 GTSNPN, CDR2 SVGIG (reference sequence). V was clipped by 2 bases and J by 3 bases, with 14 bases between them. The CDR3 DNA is TGTGCCTGGAGTATCGGACTAAGGGGCTACGAGCAGTACTTC. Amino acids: CAWSIGLRGYEQYF.

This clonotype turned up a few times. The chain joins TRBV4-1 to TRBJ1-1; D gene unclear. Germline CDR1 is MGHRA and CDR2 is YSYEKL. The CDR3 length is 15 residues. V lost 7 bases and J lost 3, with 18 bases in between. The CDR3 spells CASKPGVLQYTEAFF. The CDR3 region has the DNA TGCGCCAGCAAACCGGGAGTCCTACAGTACACTGAAGCTTTCTTT.

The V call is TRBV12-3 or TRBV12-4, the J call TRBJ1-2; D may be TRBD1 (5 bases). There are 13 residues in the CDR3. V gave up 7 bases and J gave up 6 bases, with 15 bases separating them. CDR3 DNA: TGTGCCAGCACCCAGGGCCAGCGGGATGGCTACACCTTC. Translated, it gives CASTQGQRDGYTF.

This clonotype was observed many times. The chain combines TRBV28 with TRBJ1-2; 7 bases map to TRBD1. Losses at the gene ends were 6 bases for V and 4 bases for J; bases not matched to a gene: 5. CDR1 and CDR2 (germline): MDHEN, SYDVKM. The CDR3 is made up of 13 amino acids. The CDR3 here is CASSPGTVYGYTF. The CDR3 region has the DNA TGTGCCAGCAGCCCCGGGACAGTCTATGGCTACACCTTC.

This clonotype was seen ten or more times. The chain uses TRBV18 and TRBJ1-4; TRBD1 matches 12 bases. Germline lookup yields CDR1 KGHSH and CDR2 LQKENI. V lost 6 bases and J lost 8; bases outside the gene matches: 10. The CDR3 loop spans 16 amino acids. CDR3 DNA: TGTGCCAGCTCCGGGACAGGGGGCGATGGTCAAGAAAAACTGTTTTTT. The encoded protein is CASSGTGGDGQEKLFF.

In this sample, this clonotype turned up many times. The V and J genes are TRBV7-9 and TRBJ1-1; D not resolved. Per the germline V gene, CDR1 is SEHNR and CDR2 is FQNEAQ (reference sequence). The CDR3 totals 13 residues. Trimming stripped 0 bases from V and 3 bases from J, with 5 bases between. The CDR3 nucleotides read TGTGCCAGCAGCTTAGCCCCCCACACTGAAGCTTTCTTT. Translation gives CASSLAPHTEAFF.

The CDR3 DNA follows: TGCGCCAGCAGCTTGAACAGTCTCTATGGCTACACCTTC. Translating it yields CASSLNSLYGYTF. The J gene is TRBJ1-2, the V gene TRBV5-1; D not resolved. Per germline, CDR1 SGHRS and CDR2 YFSETQ. V dropped 1 base and J dropped 4 bases, with 8 bases sitting between them. CDR3 size: 13 residues.

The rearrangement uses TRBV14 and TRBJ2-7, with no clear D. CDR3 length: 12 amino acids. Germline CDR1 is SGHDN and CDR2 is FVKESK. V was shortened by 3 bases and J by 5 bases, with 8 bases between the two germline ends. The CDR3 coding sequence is TGTGCCAGCAGCCATGATGAGGACGAGCAGTACTTC. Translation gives CASSHDEDEQYF.

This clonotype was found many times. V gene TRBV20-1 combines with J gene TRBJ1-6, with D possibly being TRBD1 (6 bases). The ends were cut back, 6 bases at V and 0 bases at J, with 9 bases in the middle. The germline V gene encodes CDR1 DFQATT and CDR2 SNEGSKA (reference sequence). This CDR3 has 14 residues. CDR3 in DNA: TGCAGTGCCCAGGGGATCTCCTATAATTCACCCCTCCACTTT. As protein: CSAQGISYNSPLHF.

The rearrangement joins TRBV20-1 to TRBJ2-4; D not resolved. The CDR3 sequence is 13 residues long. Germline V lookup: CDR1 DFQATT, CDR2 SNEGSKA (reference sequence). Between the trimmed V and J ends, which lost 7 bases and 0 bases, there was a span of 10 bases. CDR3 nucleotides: TGCAGTGACCCATCTCTAGCCAAAAACATTCAGTACTTC. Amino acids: CSDPSLAKNIQYF.